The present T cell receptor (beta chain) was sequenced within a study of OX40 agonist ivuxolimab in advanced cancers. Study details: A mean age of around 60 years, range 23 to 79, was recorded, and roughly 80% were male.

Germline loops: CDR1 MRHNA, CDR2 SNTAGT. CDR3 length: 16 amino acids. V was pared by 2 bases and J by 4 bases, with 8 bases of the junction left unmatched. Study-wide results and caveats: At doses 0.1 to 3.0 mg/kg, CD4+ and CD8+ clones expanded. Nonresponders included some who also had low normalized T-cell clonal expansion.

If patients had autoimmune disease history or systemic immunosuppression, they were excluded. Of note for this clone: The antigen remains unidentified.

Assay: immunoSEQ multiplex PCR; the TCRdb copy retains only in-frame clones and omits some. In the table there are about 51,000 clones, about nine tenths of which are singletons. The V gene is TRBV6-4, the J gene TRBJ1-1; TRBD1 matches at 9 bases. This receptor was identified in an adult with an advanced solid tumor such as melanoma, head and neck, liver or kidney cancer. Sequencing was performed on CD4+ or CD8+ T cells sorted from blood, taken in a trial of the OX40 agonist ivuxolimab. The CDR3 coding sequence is TGTGCCAGCAGTGACGTCTGGACAGGGGCGGTCACTGAAGCTTTCTTT. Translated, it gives CASSDVWTGAVTEAFF.